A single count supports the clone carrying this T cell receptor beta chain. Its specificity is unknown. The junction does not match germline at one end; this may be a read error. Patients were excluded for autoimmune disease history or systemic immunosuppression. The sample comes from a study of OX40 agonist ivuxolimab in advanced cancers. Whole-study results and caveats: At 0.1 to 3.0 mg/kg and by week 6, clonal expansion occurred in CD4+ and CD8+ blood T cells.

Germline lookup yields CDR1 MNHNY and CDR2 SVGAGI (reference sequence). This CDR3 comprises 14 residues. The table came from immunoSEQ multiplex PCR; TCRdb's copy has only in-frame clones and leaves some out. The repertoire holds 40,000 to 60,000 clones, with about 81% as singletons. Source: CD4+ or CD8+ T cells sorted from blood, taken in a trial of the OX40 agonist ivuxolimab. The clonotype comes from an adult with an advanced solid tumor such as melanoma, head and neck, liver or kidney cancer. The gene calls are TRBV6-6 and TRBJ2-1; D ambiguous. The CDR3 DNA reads TGTGCCAGCAGATACTCATCCTCCTACAATGAGCAGTTCTTC. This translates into CASRYSSSYNEQFF.